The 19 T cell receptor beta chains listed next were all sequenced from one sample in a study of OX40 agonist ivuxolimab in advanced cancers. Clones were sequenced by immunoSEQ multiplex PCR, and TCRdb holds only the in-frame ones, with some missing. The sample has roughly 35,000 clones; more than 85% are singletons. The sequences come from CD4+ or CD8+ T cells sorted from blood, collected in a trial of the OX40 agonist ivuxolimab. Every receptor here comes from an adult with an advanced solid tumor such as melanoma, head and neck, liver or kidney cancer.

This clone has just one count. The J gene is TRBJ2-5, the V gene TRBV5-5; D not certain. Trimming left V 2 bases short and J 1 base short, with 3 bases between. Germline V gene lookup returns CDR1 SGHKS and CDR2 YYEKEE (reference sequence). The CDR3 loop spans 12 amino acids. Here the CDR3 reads CASSFSQETQYF. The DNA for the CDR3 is TGTGCCAGCAGCTTTTCCCAAGAGACCCAGTACTTC.

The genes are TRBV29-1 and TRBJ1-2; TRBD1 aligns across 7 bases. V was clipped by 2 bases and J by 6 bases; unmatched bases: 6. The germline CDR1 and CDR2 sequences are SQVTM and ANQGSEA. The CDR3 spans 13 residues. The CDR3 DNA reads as TGCAGCGTTGAAAAAGGGACAGAAGATGGCTACACCTTC. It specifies CSVEKGTEDGYTF.

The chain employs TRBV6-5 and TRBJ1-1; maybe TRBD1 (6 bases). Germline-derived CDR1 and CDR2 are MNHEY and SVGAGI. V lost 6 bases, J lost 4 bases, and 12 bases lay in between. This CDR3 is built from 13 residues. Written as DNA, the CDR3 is TGTGCCAGCAGAAACAGGGCGATCACTGAAGCTTTCTTT. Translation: CASRNRAITEAFF.

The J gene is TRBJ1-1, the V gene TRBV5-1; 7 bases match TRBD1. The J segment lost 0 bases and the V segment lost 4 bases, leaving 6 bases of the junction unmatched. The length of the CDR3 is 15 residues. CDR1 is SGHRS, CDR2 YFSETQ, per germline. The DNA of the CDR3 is TGCGCCAGCAGCCCAGGGGGTAGCATGAACACTGAAGCTTTCTTT. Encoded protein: CASSPGGSMNTEAFF.

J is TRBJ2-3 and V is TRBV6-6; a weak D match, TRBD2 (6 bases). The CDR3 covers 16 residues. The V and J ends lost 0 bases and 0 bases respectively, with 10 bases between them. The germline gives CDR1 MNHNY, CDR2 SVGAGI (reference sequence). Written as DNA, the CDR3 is TGTGCCAGCAGTTACTCGGACTACGTGAGCACAGATACGCAGTATTTT. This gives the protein CASSYSDYVSTDTQYF.

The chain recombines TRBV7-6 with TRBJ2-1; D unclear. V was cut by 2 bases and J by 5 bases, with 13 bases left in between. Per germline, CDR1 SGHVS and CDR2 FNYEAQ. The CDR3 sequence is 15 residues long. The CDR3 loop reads CASSLRYGPNNEQFF. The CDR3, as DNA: TGTGCCAGCAGCTTAAGATACGGACCGAACAATGAGCAGTTCTTC.

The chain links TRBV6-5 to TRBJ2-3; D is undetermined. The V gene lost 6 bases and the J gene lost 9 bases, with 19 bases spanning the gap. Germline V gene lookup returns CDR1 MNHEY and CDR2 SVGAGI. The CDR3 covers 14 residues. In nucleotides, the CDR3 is TGTGCCAGCAGACAACCCTCCCAGCCCCACACGCAGTATTTT. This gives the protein CASRQPSQPHTQYF.

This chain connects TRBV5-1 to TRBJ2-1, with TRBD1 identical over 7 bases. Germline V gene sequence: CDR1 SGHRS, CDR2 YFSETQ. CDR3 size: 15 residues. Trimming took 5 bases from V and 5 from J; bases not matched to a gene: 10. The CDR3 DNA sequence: TGCGCCAGCAGGTCCGGGACAGTCGAACACAATGAGCAGTTCTTC. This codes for CASRSGTVEHNEQFF.

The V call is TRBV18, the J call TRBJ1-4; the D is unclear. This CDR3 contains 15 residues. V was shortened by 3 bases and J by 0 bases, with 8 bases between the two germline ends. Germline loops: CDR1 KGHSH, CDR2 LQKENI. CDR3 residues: CASSPPAATNEKLFF. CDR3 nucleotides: TGTGCCAGCTCACCTCCGGCGGCAACTAATGAAAAACTGTTTTTT. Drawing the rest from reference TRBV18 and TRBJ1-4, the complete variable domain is NAGVMQNPRHLVRRRGQEARLRCSPMKGHSHVYWYRQLPEEGLKFMVYLQKENIIDESGMPKERFSAEFPKEGPSILRIQQVVRGDSAAYFCASSPPAATNEKLFFGSGTQLSVL.

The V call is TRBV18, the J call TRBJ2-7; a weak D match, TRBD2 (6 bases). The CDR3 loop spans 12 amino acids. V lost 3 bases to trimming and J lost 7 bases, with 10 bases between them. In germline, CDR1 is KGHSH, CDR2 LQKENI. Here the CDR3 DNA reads TGTGCCAGCTCACCGGGGGGTTGGGAGCAGTACTTC. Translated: CASSPGGWEQYF.

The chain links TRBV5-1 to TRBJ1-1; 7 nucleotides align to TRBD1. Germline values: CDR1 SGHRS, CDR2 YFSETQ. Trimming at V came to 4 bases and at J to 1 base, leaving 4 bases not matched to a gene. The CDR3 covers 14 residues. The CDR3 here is CASSTGDRNTEAFF. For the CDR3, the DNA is TGCGCCAGCAGCACCGGGGACAGGAACACTGAAGCTTTCTTT.

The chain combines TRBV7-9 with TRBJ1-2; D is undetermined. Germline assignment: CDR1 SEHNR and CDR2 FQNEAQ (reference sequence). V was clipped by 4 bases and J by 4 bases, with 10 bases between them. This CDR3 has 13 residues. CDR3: CASSSDNSYGYTF. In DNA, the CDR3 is TGTGCCAGCAGCTCCGACAATAGCTATGGCTACACCTTC.

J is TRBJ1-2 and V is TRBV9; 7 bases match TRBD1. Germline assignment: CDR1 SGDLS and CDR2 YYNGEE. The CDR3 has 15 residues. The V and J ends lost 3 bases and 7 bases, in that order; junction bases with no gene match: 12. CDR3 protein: CASSASGQPMSGYTF. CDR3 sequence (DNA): TGTGCCAGCAGCGCCTCGGGACAGCCCATGAGTGGCTACACCTTC.

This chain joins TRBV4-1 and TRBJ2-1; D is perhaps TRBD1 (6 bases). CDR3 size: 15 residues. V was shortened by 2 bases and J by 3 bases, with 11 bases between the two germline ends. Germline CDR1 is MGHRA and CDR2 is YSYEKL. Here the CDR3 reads CASSQLTQGYNEQFF. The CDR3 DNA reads TGCGCCAGCAGCCAACTGACACAGGGCTACAATGAGCAGTTCTTC.

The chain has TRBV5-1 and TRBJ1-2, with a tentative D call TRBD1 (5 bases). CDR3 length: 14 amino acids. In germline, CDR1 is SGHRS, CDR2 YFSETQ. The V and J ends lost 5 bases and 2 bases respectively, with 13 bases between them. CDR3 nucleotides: TGCGCCAGCAGACAGACAGAGATAAACTATGGCTACACCTTC. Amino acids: CASRQTEINYGYTF.

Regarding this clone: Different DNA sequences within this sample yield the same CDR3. The CDR3 loop reads CASSLAGDQPQHF. The CDR3 DNA sequence: TGTGCCAGCAGCTTAGCAGGGGATCAGCCCCAGCATTTT. The chain combines TRBV7-2 with TRBJ1-5; D is perhaps TRBD1 (5 bases). The CDR3 consists of 13 residues. Germline values: CDR1 SGHTA, CDR2 FQGNSA. Trimming removed 0 bases from V and 5 bases from J, with 5 bases in between.

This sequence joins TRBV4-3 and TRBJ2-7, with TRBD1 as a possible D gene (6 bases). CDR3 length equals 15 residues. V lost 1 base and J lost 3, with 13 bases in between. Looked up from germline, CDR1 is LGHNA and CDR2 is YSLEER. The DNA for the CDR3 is TGCGCCAGCAGCCAAGCGACAGGAGCACACTACGAGCAGTACTTC. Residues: CASSQATGAHYEQYF.

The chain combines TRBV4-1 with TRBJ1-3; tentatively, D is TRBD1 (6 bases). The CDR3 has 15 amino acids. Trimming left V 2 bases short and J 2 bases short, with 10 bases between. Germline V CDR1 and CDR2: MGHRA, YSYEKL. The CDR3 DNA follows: TGCGCCAGCAGCCAAACCCAGGGGCCTGGAAACACCATATATTTT. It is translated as CASSQTQGPGNTIYF.

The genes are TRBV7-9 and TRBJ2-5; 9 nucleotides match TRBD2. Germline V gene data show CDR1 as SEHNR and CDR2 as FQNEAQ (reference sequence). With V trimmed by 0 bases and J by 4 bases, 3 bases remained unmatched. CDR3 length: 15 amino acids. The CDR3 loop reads CASSLARAGGETQYF. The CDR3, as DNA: TGTGCCAGCAGCTTAGCCCGAGCGGGGGGAGAGACCCAGTACTTC.